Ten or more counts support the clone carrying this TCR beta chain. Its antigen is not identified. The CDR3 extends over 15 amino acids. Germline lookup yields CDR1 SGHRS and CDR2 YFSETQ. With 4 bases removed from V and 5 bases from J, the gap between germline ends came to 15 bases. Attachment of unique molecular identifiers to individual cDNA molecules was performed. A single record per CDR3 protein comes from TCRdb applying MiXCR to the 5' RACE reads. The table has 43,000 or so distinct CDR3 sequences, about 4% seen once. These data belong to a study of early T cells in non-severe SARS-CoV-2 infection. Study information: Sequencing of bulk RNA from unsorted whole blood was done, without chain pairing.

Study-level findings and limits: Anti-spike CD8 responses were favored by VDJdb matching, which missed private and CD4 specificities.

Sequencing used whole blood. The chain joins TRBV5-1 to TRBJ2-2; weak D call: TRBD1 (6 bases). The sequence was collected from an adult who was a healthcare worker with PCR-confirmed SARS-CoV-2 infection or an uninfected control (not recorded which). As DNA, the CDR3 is TGCGCCAGCAGCCCGATCGAACAGGGAACCGGGGAGCTGTTTTTT. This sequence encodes CASSPIEQGTGELFF.